The rows below give T cell receptor beta chains drawn from one sample of a study of blood T cell repertoires in COVID-19. Assay: immunoSEQ multiplex PCR; the TCRdb copy retains only in-frame clones and omits some. The repertoire consists of 60,000 to 65,000 clones, with 84% occurring once and the leading ten covering 5.5% to 6%. The sequenced sample consisted of peripheral blood. The source is a woman in her fifties or sixties with acute or convalescent COVID-19. Both conserved end residues are part of each CDR3. A D gene is named only where the DNA matches it firmly. The size of a clone is reported for some rows only, either as once, few or many, or as a class for expanded clones.

>TRBV19|TRBJ1-4|TRBD1|NA
TGTGCCAGTAGTATAGTACGGGACAGTGAAAAACTGTTTTTT
CASSIVRDSEKLFF
>TRBV24-1|TRBJ2-3|TRBD2|NA
TGTGCCACCAGTGATCCAGGGACTACCGATACGCAGTATTTT
CATSDPGTTDTQYF
>TRBV27|TRBJ1-2|NA|NA
TGTGCCAGCAGTCCCCTCCCCCGGACAAGCTATGGCTACACCTTC
CASSPLPRTSYGYTF
>TRBV21-1|TRBJ1-1|NA|NA
TGTGCCAGCCGGGGAGGGAACACTGAAGCTTTCTTT
CASRGGNTEAFF
>TRBV19|TRBJ1-6|TRBD1|NA
TGTGCCAGTAGTATTAGGGGGCCGGGAGATTCACCCCTCCACTTT
CASSIRGPGDSPLHF
>TRBV19|TRBJ1-1|NA|NA
TGTGCCAGTAGGACGGACAGCCTGAACACTGAAGCTTTCTTT
CASRTDSLNTEAFF
>TRBV30|TRBJ1-6|NA|NA
TGTGCCTGGAGGGGAGGCCACAATTCACCCCTCCACTTT
CAWRGGHNSPLHF
>TRBV19|TRBJ1-1|NA|NA
TGTGCCAGTAGTCCGACTCGAACCAGTAGGAACACTGAAGCTTTCTTT
CASSPTRTSRNTEAFF
>TRBV7-2|TRBJ1-6|NA|NA
TGTGCCAGCAGCTTAGTTCCAGGGTTGGGCTCACCCCTCCACTTT
CASSLVPGLGSPLHF
>TRBV5-1|TRBJ2-1|TRBD1|NA
TGCGCCAGCAGCCGACAGGGGGCGAATGAGCAGTTCTTC
CASSRQGANEQFF
>TRBV19|TRBJ1-3|NA|NA
TGTGCCAGTAGTCCTTACACAGGGTATAATGGAAACACCATATATTTT
CASSPYTGYNGNTIYF
>TRBV15|TRBJ2-3|NA|NA
TGTGCCACCAGCAGATTTCTCCCATCCGGGCGGGGTAGCACAGATACGCAGTATTTT
CATSRFLPSGRGSTDTQYF
>TRBV6-5|TRBJ1-5|NA|NA
TGTGCCACCCTAAAGAGGGGAGGCGGCAATCAGCCCCAGCATTTT
CATLKRGGGNQPQHF
>TRBV18|TRBJ1-5|TRBD1|NA
TGTGCCAGCTCACCAACGGGACAGGGGATCCAGCCCCAGCATTTT
CASSPTGQGIQPQHF
>TRBV20-1|TRBJ2-2|NA|NA
TGCAGTGCTAGTCCCGCGGGACGCACCGGGGAGCTGTTTTTT
CSASPAGRTGELFF
>TRBV6-1|TRBJ2-6|TRBD1|NA
TGTGCCAGCAGTGAAAAACAGGGGGGCGCCCCTGGGGCCAACGTCCTGACTTTC
CASSEKQGGAPGANVLTF
>TRBV19|TRBJ2-1|TRBD1|NA
TGTGCCAGTAGTCCCAGGACAGGGCCTACTTCATCGTACAATGAGCAGTTCTTC
CASSPRTGPTSSYNEQFF
>TRBV6-5|TRBJ1-6|NA|NA
TGTGCCAGCAGTTCCCGAGGGGGACCCCTCCACTTT
CASSSRGGPLHF
>TRBV9|TRBJ1-1|TRBD1|NA
TGTGCCAGCAGCGTCGGACAGGGCGGCACTGAAGCTTTCTTT
CASSVGQGGTEAFF
>TRBV5-1|TRBJ2-5|TRBD1|NA
TGCGCCAGCAGCTTGGTGGGGACAGGGGGACAAGAGACCCAGTACTTC
CASSLVGTGGQETQYF
>TRBV9|TRBJ1-2|NA|NA
TGTGCCAGCAGCGTAGGTCCCCCAGGGCGGGGGGATGGCTACACCTTC
CASSVGPPGRGDGYTF
>TRBV9|TRBJ1-5|NA|NA
TGTGCCAGCAGCGTAGAGGGCAGGGCGAGTCAGCCCCAGCATTTT
CASSVEGRASQPQHF
>TRBV25-1|TRBJ1-2|TRBD1|NA
TGTGCCAGCAGTCCTGGACAGGCCAAGCGCTACACCTTC
CASSPGQAKRYTF
>TRBV9|TRBJ1-3|NA|NA
TGTGCCAGCAGCGTAGGGACTACCTCTGGAAACACCATATATTTT
CASSVGTTSGNTIYF
>TRBV27|TRBJ1-5|NA|NA
TGTGCCAGCAGTTCGACAGGACAATATAGCAATCAGCCCCAGCATTTT
CASSSTGQYSNQPQHF
>TRBV3-1/TRBV3-2|TRBJ2-1|NA|once
TGTGCCAGCAGCCAAGGGGTGGGACTGAGAGCCTACAATGAGCAGTTCTTC
CASSQGVGLRAYNEQFF
>TRBV5-1|TRBJ2-1|TRBD2|once
TGCGCCAGCAGCCCAGGACTAGCGGGGGGAAACAATGAGCAGTTCTTC
CASSPGLAGGNNEQFF
>TRBV3-1/TRBV3-2|TRBJ2-7|TRBD1|few
TGTGCCAGCAGCCAAAGACAGGGAATCTACGAGCAGTACTTC
CASSQRQGIYEQYF
>TRBV6-5|TRBJ1-1|NA|NA
TGTGCCAGCAGTAACAGGGCGAGGACTGAAGCTTTCTTT
CASSNRARTEAFF
>TRBV2|TRBJ1-5|TRBD1|NA
TGTGCCAGCAGCCGGGACAGGGGCAATCAGCCCCAGCATTTT
CASSRDRGNQPQHF
>TRBV2|TRBJ1-1|NA|NA
TGTGCCAGCAGTGCGGACATGAACACTGAAGCTTTCTTT
CASSADMNTEAFF
>TRBV13|TRBJ2-2|NA|NA
TGTGCCAGCAGTATACGGCGAGGGTCGAACACCGGGGAGCTGTTTTTT
CASSIRRGSNTGELFF
>TRBV14|TRBJ2-3|TRBD2|few
TGTGCCAGCAGTCAAACCAAGTGGGTAGCGGGGACAGATACGCAGTATTTT
CASSQTKWVAGTDTQYF
>TRBV12-3/TRBV12-4|TRBJ2-5|NA|NA
TGTGCCAGCAGTTCCGGGAGCCAAGAGACCCAGTACTTC
CASSSGSQETQYF
>TRBV3-1/TRBV3-2|TRBJ2-1|TRBD2|NA
TGTGCCAGCAGCCCAGGACTAGCGGGGCGGAATGAGCAGTTCTTC
CASSPGLAGRNEQFF
>TRBV9|TRBJ1-2|TRBD1|NA
TGTGCCAGCAGCGTAGCTCCGGGACAGGGGATCGGTGGCTACACCTTC
CASSVAPGQGIGGYTF
>TRBV9|TRBJ2-2|TRBD2|NA
TGTGCCAGCAGTAGTAGCGGGGGCGACACCGGGGAGCTGTTTTTT
CASSSSGGDTGELFF
>TRBV6-5|TRBJ1-5|NA|once
TGTGCCAGCCACGTCCAGGGGAATCAGCCCCAGCATTTT
CASHVQGNQPQHF
>TRBV6-5|TRBJ1-3|NA|NA
TGTGCCAGCAGTTACTCAGGGGTTGGAAACACCATATATTTT
CASSYSGVGNTIYF
>TRBV29-1|TRBJ1-1|TRBD1|NA
TGCAGCGTTGATCGGACAGGGCTGAATGAAGCTTTCTTT
CSVDRTGLNEAFF